The T cell receptor (beta chain) under discussion was sequenced for a study of T cell responses to AZD1222 COVID-19 vaccine. On the study more broadly: Samples with a second dose at about 4 or about 12 weeks were pooled together.

Germline assignment: CDR1 SGDLS and CDR2 YYNGEE. Trimming removed 4 bases from V and 0 bases from J, with 15 bases in between. The CDR3 sequence is 16 residues long. Clones were read by immunoSEQ multiplex PCR, and TCRdb kept only the in-frame ones, dropping some. The table lists around 94,000 clones, 88% of them singletons. Findings and caveats of the study: No repertoire was sampled before or during the peak T cell response, only after it. White British ancestry dominated among donors, who included more females, and clonal diversity was possibly underestimated.

Worth noting for this clone: The antigen is undetermined.

Sequenced material: peripheral blood, taken on day 0 of AZD1222 vaccination. The V call is TRBV9, the J call TRBJ2-3; weak D call: TRBD1 (6 bases). This TCR derives from an adult in good health. The CDR3 here is CASSRLGATSTDTQYF. The CDR3 region has the DNA TGTGCCAGCAGCCGACTGGGGGCCACTAGCACAGATACGCAGTATTTT.